This TCR beta chain was recovered during a study of glioma-infiltrating T cells after dendritic cell vaccination. Overall study context: Patients received three intradermal dendritic cell vaccine injections at biweekly intervals.

The CDR3 sequence is 14 residues long. V lost 5 bases, J lost 7 bases, and 6 bases stayed unmatched. Germline CDR1 MGHDK, CDR2 SYGVNS. A word on this clone: Its antigen remains unknown.

The assay was immunoSEQ multiplex PCR, and TCRdb's table has in-frame clones only and misses some. The repertoire consists of 50,000 to 70,000 clones, with about 86% occurring once and the leading ten covering 15% to 19%. Points from the study as a whole: Higher pretreatment TIL content predicted longer progression-free time and survival. Survival was not directly related to TCR clonality in these patients.

Time point given: after dendritic cell vaccination, including at tumor progression/relapse. The chain carries TRBV25-1 and TRBJ1-4; 8 bases are a match to TRBD1. Sequencing used blood, obtained after dendritic cell vaccination. The sequence was obtained from a human donor with glioblastoma. The CDR3 protein is CASSTTGAVEKLFF. CDR3 coding DNA: TGTGCCAGCAGTACGACAGGGGCTGTTGAAAAACTGTTTTTT.